This T cell receptor (beta chain) was captured by sequencing in a study of blood T cell repertoires in COVID-19. Across the study: There were acute and convalescent COVID-19 samples, and they came from the United States, Italy and Spain.

Participants were aged roughly 18 to 89 years from approximately 25 US areas. Each exposed participant met a COVID-19 case in the 2 weeks preceding study entry. As handled by the study authors: For nucleated cells, counts were estimated from reference gene primer amplification. The table came from immunoSEQ multiplex PCR; TCRdb's copy has only in-frame clones and leaves some out. V and J calls and clone size are as listed in that table; D and trimming were resolved from the DNA. Among 150,000 or so clones listed, roughly 87% were seen once. The source is a woman aged 40 to 50 who had been exposed to COVID-19. Specimen: PBMCs or T cells enriched from blood (not recorded which).

CDR3 protein: CASTVTSGYEQYF. The DNA of the CDR3 is TGCGCCAGCACGGTTACTAGCGGCTACGAGCAGTACTTC. The chain joins TRBV5-1 to TRBJ2-7; 8 nucleotides line up with TRBD2. The V gene's germline CDR1 is SGHRS and CDR2 YFSETQ. CDR3 length equals 13 residues. The ends lost 6 bases at V and 3 bases at J; junction bases unmatched: 5.